This is a list of T cell receptor beta chains from one sample in a study of blood T cell repertoires in COVID-19. Generated by immunoSEQ multiplex PCR, the TCRdb table keeps only in-frame clones and is missing some. The table shows roughly 200,000 clones, with about 88% occurring only once. Input material: peripheral blood. All receptors derive from a man between 45 and 60 years old with COVID-19, enrolled during active disease. CDR3s include the opening cysteine and the closing phenylalanine or tryptophan. The D gene is left open where the match is weak. A row's size may be missing; if present it is once, few, many or a size class.

>TRBD1|TRBJ1-5|TRBV10-3|-
CAISTGTGENQPQHF
TGTGCCATCAGTACCGGGACAGGGGAAAATCAGCCCCAGCATTTT
>-|TRBJ1-1|TRBV5-6|once
CASSFELLNTEAFF
TGTGCCAGCAGCTTCGAGCTCTTAAACACTGAAGCTTTCTTT
>-|TRBJ1-2|TRBV4-2|-
CASSQDPIGGNYGYTF
TGTGCCAGCAGCCAAGATCCGATAGGGGGAAACTATGGCTACACCTTC
>TRBD1|TRBJ1-1|TRBV6-5|-
CASSNRGLAEAFF
TGTGCCAGCAGTAACAGGGGGTTGGCTGAAGCTTTCTTT
>TRBD2|TRBJ2-1|TRBV18|-
CASSQATSGTHNEQFF
TGTGCCAGCTCTCAAGCGACTAGCGGGACCCACAATGAGCAGTTCTTC
>TRBD1|TRBJ1-2|TRBV6-5|-
CASSYGDRGDYGYTF
TGTGCCAGCAGTTACGGGGACAGGGGTGACTATGGCTACACCTTC
>-|TRBJ2-5|TRBV15|-
CATSRDLVGGGNQETQYF
TGTGCCACCAGCAGAGATCTGGTTGGAGGGGGCAACCAAGAGACCCAGTACTTC
>TRBD2|TRBJ2-7|TRBV18|-
CASAVGREGYEQYF
TGTGCCAGCGCCGTGGGGAGGGAGGGCTACGAGCAGTACTTC
>TRBD1|TRBJ1-2|TRBV10-3|-
CAISSGTGLYGYTF
TGTGCCATCAGCTCGGGGACAGGGCTCTATGGCTACACCTTC
>-|TRBJ2-1|TRBV5-6|-
CASSPELGSGQFF
TGTGCCAGCAGCCCAGAGTTGGGAAGCGGGCAGTTCTTC
>TRBD2|TRBJ2-2|TRBV5-1|-
CASSPGLAGGGTGELFF
TGCGCCAGCAGCCCCGGACTAGCGGGGGGGGGCACCGGGGAGCTGTTTTTT
>-|TRBJ1-1|TRBV18|-
CASSTTRQVEAFF
TGTGCCAGCTCTACGACAAGGCAGGTTGAAGCTTTCTTT
>-|TRBJ1-2|TRBV18|-
CASSTGQAYGYTF
TGTGCCAGCTCAACGGGACAAGCTTATGGCTACACCTTC
>-|TRBJ1-1|TRBV4-1|-
CASSQDFSVMNTEAFF
TGCGCCAGCAGCCAAGATTTTTCGGTCATGAACACTGAAGCTTTCTTT
>TRBD1|TRBJ1-5|TRBV2|-
CASSDGDRVQPQHF
TGTGCCAGCAGTGATGGGGACAGGGTGCAGCCCCAGCATTTT
>-|TRBJ1-1|TRBV12-3/TRBV12-4|-
CASSPDRYTEAFF
TGTGCCAGCAGTCCCGACAGGTACACTGAAGCTTTCTTT
>TRBD1|TRBJ1-5|TRBV6-6|-
CASTAGQPRDQPQHF
TGTGCCAGCACGGCGGGACAGCCGAGGGATCAGCCCCAGCATTTT
>TRBD2|TRBJ2-3|TRBV5-6|-
CASSPGLAGGGVWDTQYF
TGTGCCAGCAGCCCGGGACTAGCGGGAGGGGGAGTGTGGGATACGCAGTATTTT
>-|TRBJ1-6|TRBV28|-
CASSFQQGSGNSPLHF
TGTGCCAGCAGTTTTCAGCAGGGATCCGGTAATTCACCCCTCCACTTT
>-|TRBJ2-3|TRBV30|-
CAWTRGIGNTQYF
TGTGCCTGGACCAGGGGTATTGGGAATACGCAGTATTTT
>TRBD2|TRBJ2-5|TRBV7-2|-
CASSPGLAGIQETQYF
TGTGCCAGCAGCCCGGGACTAGCGGGGATACAAGAGACCCAGTACTTC
>-|TRBJ1-3|TRBV7-2|-
CASSSITQGLSGNTIYF
TGTGCCAGCAGCTCTATAACACAGGGATTATCCGGAAACACCATATATTTT
>TRBD1|TRBJ1-1|TRBV5-1|-
CASSSRQGAYSEAFF
TGCGCCAGCAGTTCGAGACAGGGGGCGTATTCTGAAGCTTTCTTT
>-|TRBJ2-7|TRBV5-1|-
CASSRDRNYEQYF
TGCGCCAGCAGTCGAGACAGGAACTACGAGCAGTACTTC
>-|TRBJ2-5|TRBV12-3/TRBV12-4|-
CASSYRLEVTQYF
TGTGCCAGCAGTTATCGACTAGAGGTGACCCAGTACTTC
>TRBD1|TRBJ1-4|TRBV7-9|once
CASSPGTGAEKLFF
TGTGCCAGCAGCCCCGGGACAGGGGCAGAAAAACTGTTTTTT
>TRBD2|TRBJ2-1|TRBV27|-
CASRRLAGQTYNEQFF
TGTGCCAGCAGGAGACTAGCGGGGCAAACCTACAATGAGCAGTTCTTC
>TRBD1|TRBJ1-1|TRBV27|-
CASRALRGETWNTEAFF
TGTGCCAGCAGGGCCCTCAGGGGGGAGACTTGGAACACTGAAGCTTTCTTT
>TRBD1|TRBJ2-7|TRBV19|-
CASRGQGAYEQYF
TGTGCCAGTAGGGGACAGGGGGCCTACGAGCAGTACTTC
>-|TRBJ2-3|TRBV9|once
CASSVGAESTDTQYF
TGTGCCAGCAGCGTAGGAGCGGAAAGCACAGATACGCAGTATTTT